The present entry profiles one T cell receptor beta chain with its context. Its specific antigen is unknown. Base qualities were left out, and no much larger clone turns up one base away. The data were taken from a study of blood T cell repertoires in COVID-19 (TCRdb year 2020). Concerning the study at large: Samples from collaborators originated in the United States, Italy and Spain and spanned both the acute and convalescent phases of COVID-19. Deeply sampled blood TCRbeta repertoires from subjects exposed to, actively infected with, or recovered from COVID-19 were included in the dataset. Samples were obtained from the ongoing ImmuneRACE study (first 160 participants) and from some 1,200 subjects provided by 6 global collaborators. The prospective study material was composed of cDNA or gDNA derived from T cells, B-cell-depleted T cells, or PBMCs. The repertoires were made available in a free public database intended to serve as a resource for research on the immune response to SARS-CoV-2. Sample metadata almost always included a de-identified subject ID, COVID-19 status, age in years and sex. Where available, HLA class I and class II types were obtained from metadata supplied by the sample provider rather than from assay-based typing. General study outcomes and caveats: The quantity of clinical and demographic metadata differed by source and by participant and was supplied without curation.

Each collaborating institution followed its own protocols to collect whole blood in K2EDTA tubes. Collaborator samples were shipped for TCRbeta analysis as frozen whole blood, isolated PBMCs, or DNA extracted from either sample type. Spanning cysteine to phenylalanine, the CDR3 consists of 12 amino acids. The sequence is cut down to CDR3 DNA, 36 bases in frame from base 1. Trimming takes 6 bases from V and 7 bases from J, and the germline ends sit 11 bases apart. Per the germline V gene, MDHEN is the CDR1 and SYDVKM is the CDR2. TCRbeta CDR3 regions were amplified from genomic DNA using the immunoSEQ Assay, a bias-controlled multiplex PCR. As for how the authors treated the data: Within the assay, amplification of reference gene primers was used to estimate how many nucleated cells each sample contained. To quantify the absolute abundance of each unique TCRbeta CDR3 rearrangement, sequence reads were collapsed and filtered. For each sample, productive Simpson clonality was calculated by taking the square root of Simpson's diversity index across productive rearrangements. As stored in TCRdb, this immuneACCESS dataset retains in-frame rearrangements with V and J assigned. A fraction of the clones does not appear; measured against another copy, unresolved V genes explain less than half of the discrepancy, and the remainder lacks a known reason. V and J calls and clone size are copied from that table; D and trimming were computed from the DNA. The sample contains about 88,000 clones, 75% to 90% of them found a single time. The top ten clones comprise about an eighth of the sample.

The rearrangement combines TRBV28 with TRBJ2-3, with the D gene call left open. This receptor was identified in a human donor in a cohort sampled during active COVID-19. Source material: peripheral blood. CDR3 region: CASRDQKNTQYF. The bases read TGTGCCAGCAGAGATCAGAAAAATACGCAGTATTTT.